Sequencing of this T cell receptor beta chain was carried out in a study of control samples from healthy donors and cancer patients (dated by TCRdb to the early 2020s). On this clone itself: What antigen it recognizes has not been identified. One base away there is no much larger clone; base qualities are not given.

The library was obtained by the immunoSEQ multiplex PCR assay. TCRdb retrieved this table from immuneACCESS and kept in-frame rearrangements only. Not all clones are present; in checked studies, unresolved V genes account for under half, and no reason is known for the remainder. Recorded for this sample are 100,000 to 150,000 clones; 75% to 95% of them occurred a single time. Under 3% of the sample is held by the ten biggest clonotypes. The clonotype comes from a man aged 35 to 55 in good health. The sequencing sample was made of blood.

The CDR3 has the sequence CASPTPGTDTQYF. The nucleotide sequence reads TGTGCCAGCCCAACTCCCGGGACAGATACGCAGTATTTT. The V and J segments used are TRBV2 and TRBJ2-3, with the D gene not confidently named. The CDR3 contains 13 residues, cysteine and phenylalanine counted. The only DNA kept is the CDR3, 39 bases in frame from the first base. The germline V gene gives CDR1 as SNHLY and CDR2 as FYNNEI. Trimming takes 8 bases from V and 3 bases from J, and the germline ends sit 12 bases apart.